The next 6 T cell receptor beta chains were all read from a single sample in a study of response to subunit inactivated influenza vaccine. One entry per CDR3 protein, called by TCRdb with MiXCR from the RT-PCR reads. The top ten hold 5.5% to 7% of the sample, which has 650,000 to 850,000 distinct CDR3 sequences, about 14% seen once. The input for sequencing was PBMCs from blood, taken roughly 2 weeks before vaccination. The receptor source for this set is a man over 45 who received an inactivated influenza vaccine.

This clonotype appeared many times. The V call is TRBV20-1, the J call TRBJ1-2, with a possible D match to TRBD1 (6 bases). V was clipped by 4 bases and J by 9 bases, with 12 bases between them. Germline V gives CDR1 DFQATT, CDR2 SNEGSKA (reference sequence). The CDR3 has 11 residues. As DNA, the CDR3 is TGCAGTGCTACGGACAGCCGCCGCTACACCTTC. Its translation: CSATDSRRYTF.

The rearrangement links TRBV20-1 to TRBJ1-5; D is unresolved. The CDR3 loop spans 14 amino acids. CDR1 is DFQATT and CDR2 is SNEGSKA in the germline V gene (reference sequence). The CDR3 is CTATTPGLNQPQHF. In nucleotides, the CDR3 is TGCACCGCCACCACGCCGGGCCTCAATCAGCCCCAGCATTTT.

In its sample, this clonotype was seen a few times. V is TRBV20-1 and J is TRBJ2-2; D is possibly TRBD1 (7 bases). Looked up from germline, CDR1 is DFQATT and CDR2 is SNEGSKA (reference sequence). The CDR3 consists of 16 residues. The V and J ends lost 6 bases and 1 base respectively, with 18 bases between them. CDR3 DNA: TGCAGTGCCCTAGGAGGGCAGGGGGTGAACACCGGGGAGCTGTTTTTT. Its translation: CSALGGQGVNTGELFF.

Only a few counts were recorded for this clonotype. V gene TRBV12-3 or TRBV12-4 combines with J gene TRBJ1-2; no clear D. This CDR3 has 14 residues. V lost 6 bases, J lost 2 bases, and 13 bases lay in between. CDR3 amino acids: CASSADGKNYGYTF. In DNA, the CDR3 is TGTGCCAGCAGCGCTGACGGGAAGAACTATGGCTACACCTTC.

The chain recombines TRBV9 with TRBJ2-3; 9 nucleotides line up with TRBD2. The germline CDR1 and CDR2 sequences are SGDLS and YYNGEE. V lost 0 bases to trimming and J lost 0 bases; unmatched junction nucleotides: 5. The CDR3 has 17 amino acids. The CDR3: CASSVAFTSGSTDTQYF. CDR3 nucleotides: TGTGCCAGCAGCGTAGCCTTCACTAGCGGGAGCACAGATACGCAGTATTTT.

This chain uses TRBV7-2 with TRBJ2-7; 10 bases match TRBD2. V dropped 3 bases and J dropped 6; count of bases not matched to a gene: 14. From germline, CDR1 is SGHTA and CDR2 FQGNSA. This CDR3 spans 17 amino acids. In DNA, the CDR3 is TGTGCCAGCAGCTTCTTTAGCGGGAGGTTTGGGCAGAGCGAGCAGTACTTC. It is translated as CASSFFSGRFGQSEQYF.